This T cell receptor beta chain stems from a study of T cells in Graves' hyperthyroidism and ophthalmopathy. V shed 5 bases and J 6 bases; nucleotides not matched to a gene: 5. This CDR3 contains 12 residues. The germline gives CDR1 DFQATT, CDR2 SNEGSKA (reference sequence). The TCR beta CDR3 regions underwent amplification using RNA transcripts as the source. HTBI primers were employed in a first-round RT-PCR of the TCR CDR3. TCRdb re-called the multiplex PCR reads through MiXCR, storing one row per CDR3 protein. This repertoire shows about 600,000 distinct CDR3 sequences, around 13% found once; its top ten account for roughly an eighth. Uncontrolled infection, other autoimmune disease, pregnancy or lactation barred patients from enrollment. Of note for this clonotype: Its cognate antigen is unknown.

Overall study findings and caveats: Before onset, ophthalmopathy was predicted by the model a median approximately 6.6 months earlier. From stable hyperthyroidism, ophthalmopathy was set apart by a 13 V-J model. Most thyroid-expanded clonotypes above 0.001 were also found in blood.

The chain couples TRBV20-1 to TRBJ2-7, with 9 bases fitting TRBD1. The sample was blood. The source is a woman in her forties or fifties with Graves' ophthalmopathy. The CDR3 DNA is TGCAGTGCTGAGGACAGGGGTGCCGAGCAGTACTTC. Translated: CSAEDRGAEQYF.